This T cell receptor (beta chain) was found in a study of neurological immune-mediated disorders. In this sample, this clonotype turned up many times. TCRdb recomputed calls from the 5' RACE reads with MiXCR, one row per CDR3 protein. The repertoire holds 45,000 to 65,000 distinct CDR3 sequences, roughly 4.3% seen once, with 2.9% in the top ten. The receptor comes from a man between 45 and 60 years old with multiple sclerosis. The sequenced sample was PBMCs.

This CDR3 is CASSWGFGASEGEQFF. The DNA for the CDR3 is TGTGCCAGCAGTTGGGGGTTTGGGGCTAGCGAGGGGGAGCAGTTCTTC. The V and J genes are TRBV12-3 or TRBV12-4 and TRBJ2-1; D may be TRBD2 (6 bases). V dropped 4 bases and J dropped 10 bases, with 23 bases sitting between them. The CDR3 totals 16 residues.